A single sample gave rise to the 2 T cell receptor beta chains below, sequenced in a study of cytomegalovirus exposure and HLA in healthy donors. The study ran its PCR with 60 Vbeta and 13 Jbeta primers. Sequenced by immunoSEQ multiplex PCR; TCRdb stores in-frame clones only, minus some. This table holds about 71,000 clones, less than 75% found once. The sample taken for sequencing was PBMCs. These receptors came from a man in his forties in good health and CMV-seropositive.

The chain couples TRBV12-5 to TRBJ1-5; D not certain. In germline, CDR1 is LGHNT, CDR2 FRNRAP. V lost 6 bases, J lost 2 bases, and 17 bases lay in between. The CDR3 covers 16 residues. The CDR3 loop reads CASGQGSTLGNQPQHF. CDR3 nucleotide sequence: TGTGCTAGTGGCCAAGGGAGCACATTGGGCAATCAGCCCCAGCATTTT.

The CDR3 bases are TGTGCCAGCAGTTACCGTGGACAGGGAGGGACTGAAGCTTTCTTT. It is translated as CASSYRGQGGTEAFF. The V and J genes are TRBV6-5 and TRBJ1-1, with 8 bases fitting TRBD1. In germline, CDR1 is MNHEY, CDR2 SVGAGI. The CDR3 contains 15 residues. The J segment lost 5 bases and the V segment lost 2 bases, leaving 7 bases of the junction unmatched.